The 25 T cell receptor beta chains listed next were all sequenced from one sample in a study of blood T cell repertoires in COVID-19. Sequenced by immunoSEQ multiplex PCR; TCRdb stores in-frame clones only, minus some. The sample carries 200,000 to 250,000 clones, roughly nine tenths recorded once. The sequenced sample was peripheral blood. The source is a man aged 55 to 70 with acute or convalescent COVID-19.

The CDR3 nucleotides read TGTGCCACCAGTGAACCCGGGACACTCACAAGGGGCTCCTACGAGCAGTACTTC. Amino acid sequence: CATSEPGTLTRGSYEQYF. This chain joins TRBV24-1 and TRBJ2-7; weak D call: TRBD1 (6 bases). In germline, CDR1 is KGHDR, CDR2 SFDVKD. With 4 bases removed from V and 0 bases from J, the gap between germline ends came to 21 bases. The length of the CDR3 is 18 residues.

This clone has a count of ten or more. This rearrangement joins TRBV27 to TRBJ1-2; a weak D match, TRBD1 (5 bases). V lost 4 bases, J lost 10 bases, and 16 bases lay in between. There are 13 residues in the CDR3. Germline V gene data show CDR1 as MNHEY and CDR2 as SMNVEV (reference sequence). The CDR3 DNA sequence: TGTGCCAGCAGTTCCACTCAAGGGGCCCTCTACACCTTC. This translates into CASSSTQGALYTF.

This chain connects TRBV4-1 to TRBJ2-7; weak D call: TRBD1 (5 bases). The CDR3 spans 15 residues. V dropped 2 bases and J dropped 2 bases, with 13 bases sitting between them. Per germline, CDR1 MGHRA and CDR2 YSYEKL. CDR3 nucleotides: TGCGCCAGCAGCCAACTGAACGGACAAGCCTACGAGCAGTACTTC. Translating it yields CASSQLNGQAYEQYF.

V gene TRBV11-3 combines with J gene TRBJ2-7; 8 nucleotides match TRBD2. After removal of 5 bases from V and 3 bases from J, the junction contained 12 bases not matched to a gene. This CDR3 region has 16 residues. Germline V gene sequence: CDR1 SGHNT, CDR2 YENEEA. This chain's CDR3 is CASSHTTAGVFYEQYF. CDR3 DNA sequence: TGTGCCAGCAGCCACACTACAGCGGGAGTTTTCTACGAGCAGTACTTC.

The chain uses TRBV7-9 and TRBJ1-6, with 7 bases matching TRBD1. The V gene end was trimmed by 3 bases and the J gene end by 13 bases; junction bases not matched to a gene: 6. Germline V gives CDR1 SEHNR, CDR2 FQNEAQ (reference sequence). This CDR3 has 13 amino acids. The CDR3: CASSLGGRGPLHF. In DNA form, the CDR3 reads TGTGCCAGCAGCTTGGGGGGCAGGGGGCCCCTCCACTTT.

This chain links TRBV24-1 with TRBJ1-1, with D tentatively TRBD1 (6 bases). Germline assignment: CDR1 KGHDR and CDR2 SFDVKD. The CDR3 covers 15 residues. Trimming cost V 4 bases and J 3 bases, with 14 bases left between them. The CDR3 loop is CATSDPRGGDTEAFF. The CDR3 DNA follows: TGTGCCACCAGTGACCCCCGGGGGGGCGACACTGAAGCTTTCTTT.

The V and J genes are TRBV18 and TRBJ2-1, with a weak D call TRBD1 (6 bases). This CDR3 contains 14 residues. V shed 5 bases and J shed 2 bases, with 10 bases lying between them. Germline V gene lookup returns CDR1 KGHSH and CDR2 LQKENI. The chain's CDR3 is CASSTDSPYNEQFF. CDR3 DNA: TGTGCCAGCTCAACGGACAGTCCCTACAATGAGCAGTTCTTC.

V and J are TRBV15 and TRBJ2-1, with 7 bases aligning to TRBD1. CDR1 is LNHNV, CDR2 YYDKDF, per germline (reference sequence). V lost 4 bases, J lost 8 bases, and 8 bases stayed unmatched. The CDR3 totals 14 residues. The CDR3 here is CATSTADRADEQFF. In DNA form, the CDR3 reads TGTGCCACCAGCACAGCAGACAGGGCCGATGAGCAGTTCTTC.

The chain links TRBV19 to TRBJ2-7; 9 nucleotides align to TRBD2. V lost 3 bases, J lost 4 bases, and 4 bases stayed unmatched. The CDR3 extends over 14 amino acids. Germline lookup yields CDR1 LNHDA and CDR2 SQIVND (reference sequence). As DNA, the CDR3 is TGTGCCAGTAGTATGCGACTAGCGGAGTACGAGCAGTACTTC. As protein: CASSMRLAEYEQYF.

The chain combines TRBV24-1 with TRBJ1-5, with D uncertain. The CDR3 is 12 amino acids. Germline-derived CDR1 and CDR2 are KGHDR and SFDVKD. The ends were cut back, 6 bases at V and 4 bases at J, with 6 bases in the middle. The CDR3 DNA is TGTGCCACCAGTTCAGGAAATCAGCCCCAGCATTTT. Translating gives CATSSGNQPQHF.

This clone occurred many times. The chain is built from TRBV9 and TRBJ1-6, with unresolved D. There are 15 residues in the CDR3. The germline gives CDR1 SGDLS, CDR2 YYNGEE. V lost 3 bases to trimming and J lost 3 bases, with 10 bases between them. The CDR3 region is CASSGGWSYNSPLHF. The CDR3 region has the DNA TGTGCCAGCAGCGGAGGTTGGAGCTATAATTCACCCCTCCACTTT.

The chain is built from TRBV6-6 and TRBJ2-1; 14 bases are shared with TRBD2. CDR3 length: 14 residues. The V segment lost 8 bases and the J segment 9 bases; nucleotides outside the gene matches: 6. CDR1 and CDR2 (germline): MNHNY, SVGAGI (reference sequence). The CDR3 spells CASGRGLAGVEQFF. The CDR3 DNA reads TGTGCCAGCGGAAGGGGACTAGCGGGAGTTGAGCAGTTCTTC.

The J gene is TRBJ2-1, the V gene TRBV28; 11 bases are a match to TRBD2. The germline V gene has CDR1 MDHEN and CDR2 SYDVKM. The CDR3 is 15 amino acids. V lost 6 bases and J lost 8; bases outside the gene matches: 9. CDR3 residues: CASRSTSGSVYEQFF. CDR3 nucleotides: TGTGCCAGCAGAAGTACTAGCGGGAGTGTCTATGAGCAGTTCTTC.

This chain joins TRBV24-1 and TRBJ2-5, with D perhaps TRBD1 (5 bases). The CDR3 sequence is 14 residues long. The V end lost 8 bases, the J end lost 1 base, and 13 bases lay between the germline ends. Per germline, CDR1 KGHDR and CDR2 SFDVKD. This CDR3 is CATIPAGPQETQYF. CDR3 DNA sequence: TGTGCCACCATCCCCGCAGGGCCCCAAGAGACCCAGTACTTC.

This clone was seen a few times. The chain couples TRBV7-8 to TRBJ2-7; 7 nucleotides line up with TRBD1. The CDR3 extends over 16 amino acids. Germline V gene data show CDR1 as SGHVS and CDR2 as FQNEAQ. V gave up 5 bases and J gave up 2 bases; unmatched junction bases: 12. CDR3 region: CASSPTGVSSTYEQYF. CDR3 sequence (DNA): TGTGCCAGCAGCCCCACAGGGGTATCGTCGACCTACGAGCAGTACTTC.

The chain employs TRBV7-2 and TRBJ2-2; D not certain. Deletions cut 5 bases from V and 5 bases from J, with 9 bases between. Germline CDR1 SGHTA, CDR2 FQGNSA. The CDR3 covers 13 residues. The CDR3 DNA reads TGTGCCAGCAGCCCCCCGAGGACCGGGGAGCTGTTTTTT. It yields the protein CASSPPRTGELFF.

The V gene is TRBV7-3, the J gene TRBJ2-3, with 13 bases lining up with TRBD2. Germline CDR1 SGHTA, CDR2 FQGTGA. The CDR3 has 16 amino acids. The junction had 5 bases not matched to a gene; V was cut back by 2 bases and J by 6 bases. CDR3 DNA: TGTGCCAGCAGCTTAGGGGGACTAGCGGGATGGGATACGCAGTATTTT. Translated, it gives CASSLGGLAGWDTQYF.

V and J are TRBV5-1 and TRBJ2-3, with 13 positions matching TRBD2. Germline V gene sequence: CDR1 SGHRS, CDR2 YFSETQ. Trimming at V came to 7 bases and at J to 3 bases, leaving 5 bases not matched to a gene. The CDR3 spans 15 residues. The CDR3 region is CASWTSGSWTDTQYF. The CDR3 nucleotides read TGCGCCAGCTGGACTAGCGGGAGTTGGACAGATACGCAGTATTTT.

The chain uses TRBV19 and TRBJ2-3, with 8 bases identical to TRBD1. The germline V gene encodes CDR1 LNHDA and CDR2 SQIVND (reference sequence). The CDR3 is made up of 16 amino acids. With V trimmed by 3 bases and J by 1 base, 6 bases remained unmatched. In DNA form, the CDR3 reads TGTGCCAGTAGTATTGTGGTGGACAGGGGCACAGATACGCAGTATTTT. Protein product: CASSIVVDRGTDTQYF.

The gene calls are TRBV30 and TRBJ1-2; no definite D call. V lost 2 bases to trimming and J lost 4 bases, with 8 bases between them. Per germline, CDR1 GTSNPN and CDR2 SVGIG (reference sequence). The length of the CDR3 is 12 residues. The CDR3 reads CAWSPRFYGYTF. CDR3 nucleotides: TGTGCCTGGAGTCCTCGTTTCTATGGCTACACCTTC.

The chain combines TRBV7-2 with TRBJ1-2; no clear D. V lost 5 bases to trimming and J lost 8 bases, with 15 bases between them. The CDR3 consists of 13 residues. Germline assignment: CDR1 SGHTA and CDR2 FQGNSA. Here the CDR3 DNA reads TGTGCCAGCAGCCCCCGGAGTCTAAGCGGCTACACCTTC. This sequence encodes CASSPRSLSGYTF.

V gene TRBV7-2 combines with J gene TRBJ1-2, with 10 nucleotides matching TRBD1. The CDR3 extends over 14 amino acids. Trimming cost V 5 bases and J 6 bases; bases outside gene matches: 6. The V gene's germline CDR1 is SGHTA and CDR2 FQGNSA. The CDR3 DNA is TGTGCCAGCAGCGCACGACAGGGGGCTGATGGCTACACCTTC. This sequence encodes CASSARQGADGYTF.

This chain connects TRBV5-5 to TRBJ1-1, with 8 bases lining up with TRBD1. After removal of 4 bases from V and 1 base from J, the junction contained 3 bases not matched to a gene. The germline V gene has CDR1 SGHKS and CDR2 YYEKEE (reference sequence). The CDR3 spans 14 residues. The CDR3 sequence: CASSIGQGNTEAFF. In DNA, the CDR3 is TGTGCCAGCAGCATCGGACAGGGGAACACTGAAGCTTTCTTT.

This clone was counted a single time. Germline and junction disagree at one end, which may indicate a read error. CDR3 coding DNA: TGTGCCAGCAGCTTAGACCTTAGCCGGACGAACGGGAACTTC. The encoded protein is CASSLDLSRTNGNF. This chain joins TRBV11-2 and TRBJ2-5; weak D call: TRBD2 (5 bases). In germline, CDR1 is SGHAT, CDR2 FQNNGV. The length of the CDR3 is 14 residues. Variable domain in full (rest from reference TRBV11-2 and TRBJ2-5): EAGVAQSPRYKIIEKRQSVAFWCNPISGHATLYWYQQILGQGPKLLIQFQNNGVVDDSQLPKDRFSAERLKGVDSTLKIQPAKLEDSAVYLCASSLDLSRTNGNFGPGTRLLVL.

This chain uses TRBV4-3 with TRBJ1-1; D is uncertain. CDR1 is LGHNA and CDR2 is YSLEER in the germline V gene. CDR3 length equals 16 residues. The V end was cut by 1 base, the J end by 0 bases, with 12 bases between. CDR3 residues: CASSQVTSTVNTEAFF. As DNA, the CDR3 is TGCGCCAGCAGCCAAGTTACGAGTACGGTGAACACTGAAGCTTTCTTT.